This entry describes one T cell receptor beta chain. RNA totalling about 0.45 to 1 ug underwent reverse transcription with random hexamers. Via MiXCR, TCRdb re-called the immunoSEQ multiplex PCR reads, giving one row per CDR3 protein. Among 100,000 or so distinct CDR3 sequences listed, roughly 96% were seen once. Per germline, CDR1 SGHAT and CDR2 FQNNGV. The CDR3 length is 14 residues. V was clipped by 0 bases and J by 4 bases, with 7 bases between them. The data are from a study of CD8 T cells in Susac syndrome. The J gene is TRBJ2-1, the V gene TRBV11-2; D possibly corresponds to TRBD1 (6 bases). This sequence originates from a human donor with Susac syndrome. Specimen: CD8+ T cells from PBMCs. CDR3 in DNA: TGTGCCAGCAGCTTAGAACAGGGTTACAATGAGCAGTTCTTC. Amino acids: CASSLEQGYNEQFF.